The present T cell receptor beta chain was sequenced within a study of B cell selection in AIRE deficiency. Profiling relied on immunoSEQ multiplex PCR, and the TCRdb table lists in-frame clones only, not all of them. Among 23,000 or so clones, 95% to 96% were seen once, and the ten largest hold approximately 0.25%. CD4+CD127+ cells were sorted as the conventional CD4 T cells. Overall study findings and caveats: Shared Treg sequences were biased toward short CDR3s with few non-templated nucleotide insertions.

A word on this clone: What it binds is unknown.

CDR3 length equals 16 residues. The germline gives CDR1 KGHSH, CDR2 LQKENI. V dropped 4 bases and J dropped 0 bases, with 12 bases sitting between them. This chain joins TRBV18 and TRBJ1-4, with D hard to call. This receptor was obtained from a human donor in good health. Sequenced: CD4+CD127+ conventional T cells sorted from PBMCs. CDR3 DNA: TGTGCCAGCTCACTTCAAGTGGGTGCAACTAATGAAAAACTGTTTTTT. Amino acids: CASSLQVGATNEKLFF.